Listed below are T cell receptor beta chains from one sample, sequenced in a study of regulatory T cells in long-lasting Graves disease. TCRdb itself ran the multiplex PCR reads through MiXCR, one entry per CDR3 protein. The repertoire holds 200,000 to 250,000 distinct CDR3 sequences, 20% seen once, with about 15% in the top ten. Sequenced material: peripheral blood mononuclear cells (PBMCs), taken at new diagnosis, from a patient treated with antithyroid drugs. Source of these receptors: a female donor with Graves disease. Each CDR3 is given with its conserved first and last residue.

>TRBJ2-7|TRBV29-1
CSVEDVSYEQYF
>TRBJ2-7|TRBV10-1
CASSENRGAYEQYF
>TRBJ2-5|TRBV5-1
CASSLGAGGISGTQYF
>TRBJ1-1|TRBV12-5
CASGLKVLAFF
>TRBJ1-6|TRBV29-1
CSPSFRGRPENSPLHF
>TRBJ2-5|TRBV7-2
CASSIIWTISETQYF
>TRBJ2-3|TRBV5-5
CASSNPGLAGVASTDTQYF
>TRBJ1-1|TRBV5-1
CASSRQENTEAFF
>TRBJ2-7|TRBV29-1
CSVEDLGNPPYEQYF
>TRBJ1-2|TRBV5-1
CASSEGQGNYGYTF
>TRBJ2-5|TRBV10-2
CASSLSATQYF
>TRBJ1-2|TRBV6-1
CASSDADGAVNYGYTF
>TRBJ2-7|TRBV15
CATSRDRGRGYEQYF
>TRBJ2-6|TRBV7-2
CASSPGQPSGANVLTF
>TRBJ1-1|TRBV6-1
CASRTRDRDRGTEAFF
>TRBJ2-1|TRBV7-9
CASSSEWDGLAGGARGEQFF
>TRBJ2-7|TRBV28
CASTNYLGQGYYEQYF
>TRBJ2-3|TRBV20-1
CSATEEVYTDTQYF
>TRBJ2-1|TRBV27
CASSPHQRENNEQFF
>TRBJ2-1|TRBV10-2
CASRGRGGKYNEQFF
>TRBJ1-2|TRBV7-9
CASTVDTRGYTF
>TRBJ2-3|TRBV20-1
CSARRTSGTDTQYF
>TRBJ1-4|TRBV5-1
CASRATPGTNEKLFF
>TRBJ2-1|TRBV20-1
CSANRDPRGYEQFF
>TRBJ2-4|TRBV28
CASSLEGANIQYF
>TRBJ1-3|TRBV6-1
CASRPRGQVGNTIYF
>TRBJ1-3|TRBV7-2
CASSFRGISGNTIYF
>TRBJ1-1|TRBV24-1
CATSAYGEAFF
>TRBJ2-2|TRBV28
CASSPKGRGGELFF
>TRBJ2-2|TRBV4-3
CASSRLSGSYSGELFF
>TRBJ2-7|TRBV18
CASSPDRENNEQYF
>TRBJ1-2|TRBV29-1
CSVVVGGAYGYTF
>TRBJ1-2|TRBV7-9
CASREGSGYTF
>TRBJ2-2|TRBV14
CASSQDIRPHTGELFF
>TRBJ2-2|TRBV7-9
CASSSTGDTGELFF
>TRBJ2-1|TRBV19
CASSRLIDFPFGYNEQFF
>TRBJ2-5|TRBV12-3/TRBV12-4
CASSGAIIPGDQETQYF
>TRBJ1-5|TRBV20-1
CSATDGGSNQPQHF
>TRBJ1-5|TRBV12-3/TRBV12-4
CASSFWGSQPQHF
>TRBJ2-1|TRBV9
CASSDRGEGYNEQFF
>TRBJ1-2|TRBV19
CASSRETFDGYTF
>TRBJ2-2|TRBV25-1
CASTPLSGTRNTGELFF
>TRBJ2-7|TRBV19
CATSGNKDRVYEQYF
>TRBJ1-4|TRBV4-1
CASSQGSRFGASEKLFF
>TRBJ2-7|TRBV19
CASSITGAEYEQYF
>TRBJ2-2|TRBV10-3
CAISERGVGTGELFF
>TRBJ2-1|TRBV7-8
CASSRGSSYNEQFF
>TRBJ2-1|TRBV7-9
CASSLGDREGDEQFF
>TRBJ1-6|TRBV28
CASSIPTGLALHF
>TRBJ2-7|TRBV4-3
CASSQDSGSSYEQYF
>TRBJ2-1|TRBV7-9
CASSPGQGGYNEQFF
>TRBJ1-4|TRBV5-1
CASSPGTLREKLFF